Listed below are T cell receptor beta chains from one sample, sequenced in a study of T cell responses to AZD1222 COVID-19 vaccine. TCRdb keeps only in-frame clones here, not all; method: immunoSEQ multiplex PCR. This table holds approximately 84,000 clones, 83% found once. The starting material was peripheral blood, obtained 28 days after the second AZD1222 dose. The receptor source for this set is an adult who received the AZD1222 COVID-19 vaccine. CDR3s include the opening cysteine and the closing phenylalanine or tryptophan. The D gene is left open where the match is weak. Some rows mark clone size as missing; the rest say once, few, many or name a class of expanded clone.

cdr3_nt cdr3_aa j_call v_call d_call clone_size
TGCGCCAGCAGCGTCACAGGGGCCCAAGAGACCCAGTACTTC CASSVTGAQETQYF TRBJ2-5 TRBV5-1 TRBD1 -
TGTGCCAGCAGCCAAGAGGTGGAGCGCGGCTACACCTTC CASSQEVERGYTF TRBJ1-2 TRBV3-1/TRBV3-2 - -
TGTGCCAGCAGCTCATCAGGGGGTCACTATGGCTACACCTTC CASSSSGGHYGYTF TRBJ1-2 TRBV5-4 TRBD1 -
TGTGCCAGCAGCCCCGGACGGGGCAGGGTACATGGCTACACCTTC CASSPGRGRVHGYTF TRBJ1-2 TRBV3-1/TRBV3-2 - -
TGTGCCAGCAGTCCAACCGGGCCACAGGCGGGCCCGCATGGCTACACCTTC CASSPTGPQAGPHGYTF TRBJ1-2 TRBV7-8 - -
TGTGCCAGTAGTATACCAGGCAGGGCTAGCGAAGAGACCCAGTACTTC CASSIPGRASEETQYF TRBJ2-5 TRBV19 - once
TGTGCCAGCAGTTACCAAGGCTCTGGGGCCAACGTCCTGACTTTC CASSYQGSGANVLTF TRBJ2-6 TRBV6-6 - -
TGTGCCTGGAGCCCTCAGCGACTCAGCTCCTACGAGCAGTACTTC CAWSPQRLSSYEQYF TRBJ2-7 TRBV30 - -
TGCAGTGCTAGCCATGGGGGCTACACCTTC CSASHGGYTF TRBJ1-2 TRBV20-1 - -
TGTGCCAGCAGCCCCCTGGGGGCCAACACTGAAGCTTTCTTT CASSPLGANTEAFF TRBJ1-1 TRBV7-2 - -
TGCGCCAGCAGCCAAAGCCCACCGGGGGGGAACACTGAAGCTTTCTTT CASSQSPPGGNTEAFF TRBJ1-1 TRBV4-1 - -
TGTGCCAGTAGTAAAACAGGGATCGCGAACACCGGGGAGCTGTTTTTT CASSKTGIANTGELFF TRBJ2-2 TRBV19 - -
TGCAGCGTTGAGGGTAGCGGGAGTATTTATGAGCAGTTCTTC CSVEGSGSIYEQFF TRBJ2-1 TRBV29-1 TRBD2 -
TGTGCCAGCAGTTCCCAGGACAGGGGGCGAAATCAGCCCCAGCATTTT CASSSQDRGRNQPQHF TRBJ1-5 TRBV6-6 TRBD1 -
TGCAGTGCTAGTAGGGACGGACTCTCCTACGAGCAGTACTTC CSASRDGLSYEQYF TRBJ2-7 TRBV20-1 - -
TGCGCCAGCAGTCGGAGCTTTGAGCAGTTCTTC CASSRSFEQFF TRBJ2-1 TRBV10-2 - -
TGTGCCGGAACACAGGGTTCGGTAGGCGGGGAGCTGTTTTTT CAGTQGSVGGELFF TRBJ2-2 TRBV30 - -
TGCGCCAGCAGCTTGGCCACTAGAGGATACTACGAGCAGTACTTC CASSLATRGYYEQYF TRBJ2-7 TRBV5-1 - -
TGTGCCAGCAGCCCGGATGGACTAGCGGGAGTTGGCGAGCAGTACTTC CASSPDGLAGVGEQYF TRBJ2-7 TRBV5-6 TRBD2 few
TGTGCCAGCAGCCAAGATGGCAGCACAGATACGCAGTATTTT CASSQDGSTDTQYF TRBJ2-3 TRBV4-2 - -
TGTGCCAGCAGCTTACAGGGAGCCGGGGACTATGGCTACACCTTC CASSLQGAGDYGYTF TRBJ1-2 TRBV11-2 - few
TGTGCCAGCAGTACGGGCAGCGGAAACTATGGCTACACCTTC CASSTGSGNYGYTF TRBJ1-2 TRBV6-2/TRBV6-3 - -
TGTGCCAGCAGTCGGCCCCTTTTAGTGGCCAAAAACATTCAGTACTTC CASSRPLLVAKNIQYF TRBJ2-4 TRBV21-1 - -
TGCGCCAGCAGCCCGGGACAGGCATCCTACAATGAGCAGTTCTTC CASSPGQASYNEQFF TRBJ2-1 TRBV5-1 TRBD1 -
TGTGCCAGTCGGACAGGGGAAAACACTGAAGCTTTCTTT CASRTGENTEAFF TRBJ1-1 TRBV19 TRBD1 few
TGTGCCAGCTCACCATCTGGGGCCAACACTGAAGCTTTCTTT CASSPSGANTEAFF TRBJ1-1 TRBV18 - -
TGTGCCAGCAGCTTGGCGTTGCGGGAGTTGATTAATGAGCAGTTCTTC CASSLALRELINEQFF TRBJ2-1 TRBV5-8 TRBD2 -
TGCGCCAGCAGCACGGGACGCACGGTTGAAGCTTTCTTT CASSTGRTVEAFF TRBJ1-1 TRBV5-1 - -
TGTGCCAGCTTTCTAAGGGTCGGGGGCGGCGGAAACACCATATATTTT CASFLRVGGGGNTIYF TRBJ1-3 TRBV28 - -
TGTGCCAGCAGCTTAGTTGGTGGGACCTCCTACAATGAGCAGTTCTTC CASSLVGGTSYNEQFF TRBJ2-1 TRBV7-2 - -
TGTGCCAGCAGTTACTGGACTAGCGGGGACTCCTACGAGCAGTACTTC CASSYWTSGDSYEQYF TRBJ2-7 TRBV6-6 TRBD2 -
TGTGCCAGCAGCCCGGGACAGGGCTCCTACAATGAGCAGTTCTTC CASSPGQGSYNEQFF TRBJ2-1 TRBV9 TRBD1 -
TGCAGTGCTAGTAAGGGAAGCACCTACGAGCAGTACTTC CSASKGSTYEQYF TRBJ2-7 TRBV20-1 - -
TGTGCCAGCACCCAGTTTCTAGCGGGAGGGCCGGAGGAGAATGAGCAGTTCTTC CASTQFLAGGPEENEQFF TRBJ2-1 TRBV9 TRBD2 -
TGTGCCAGCAGTCGGGACAGGGATATCAGTGAGCAGTTCTTC CASSRDRDISEQFF TRBJ2-1 TRBV6-2/TRBV6-3 TRBD1 -
TGTGCCAGCAGCTTAATGGGACAAGAGACCCAGTACTTC CASSLMGQETQYF TRBJ2-5 TRBV7-2 - once
TGTGCCAGCAGTGCCGACAGGCGGTGGGGGCCCCAGCATTTT CASSADRRWGPQHF TRBJ1-5 TRBV2 - -
TGTGCCAGCAGAAAACGACAGGGTCGGAACGAGCAGTACTTC CASRKRQGRNEQYF TRBJ2-7 TRBV6-5 TRBD1 -
TGTGCCAGCTTGGGTAGGGGCCGCGAGCAGTACTTC CASLGRGREQYF TRBJ2-7 TRBV7-2 - -
TGTGCCAGCAAACAGGGTATTTCTGGAAACACCATATATTTT CASKQGISGNTIYF TRBJ1-3 TRBV6-5 - -
TGTGCCAGCAGCCCGCCTACAGGAGGTTATGGCTACACCTTC CASSPPTGGYGYTF TRBJ1-2 TRBV11-2 - -
TGTGCTAGTGGTTTGGGACAGGGCTCCTACAATGAGCAGTTCTTC CASGLGQGSYNEQFF TRBJ2-1 TRBV12-5 TRBD1 -
TGCGCCAGCAGCCGCACCCCCCCAGGAGGGCCCTCCTACGAGCAGTACTTC CASSRTPPGGPSYEQYF TRBJ2-7 TRBV4-1 - -
TGTGCCAGCAGCTTAGGGACAGGGACAGATACGCAGTATTTT CASSLGTGTDTQYF TRBJ2-3 TRBV7-9 TRBD1 -
TGTGCCAGCAGCTTGATTTCTCCCGAGGGGTCGGAGACCCAGTACTTC CASSLISPEGSETQYF TRBJ2-5 TRBV5-8 - -
TGCAGCGCCTCAGAGGCGGCGGCTGGAAACACCATATATTTT CSASEAAAGNTIYF TRBJ1-3 TRBV29-1 - -
TGTGCCAGCAGCCCCTTTGAGGGCGCCAACTATGGCTACACCTTC CASSPFEGANYGYTF TRBJ1-2 TRBV7-3 - -
TGTGCCAGCTCATCGCGGGTACCTGAAGCTTTCTTT CASSSRVPEAFF TRBJ1-1 TRBV18 - few
TGCAGTGCTAGTGAGGTCTATGGCTACACCTTC CSASEVYGYTF TRBJ1-2 TRBV20-1 - -
TGTGCCAGCAGTACTCTAGCGGGAGGGTTCCCCGGGGAGCTGTTTTTT CASSTLAGGFPGELFF TRBJ2-2 TRBV6-2/TRBV6-3 TRBD2 -
TGTGCCAGCTCACCGGGACTAGCGGGAATAATTGGAACAGATACGCAGTATTTT CASSPGLAGIIGTDTQYF TRBJ2-3 TRBV18 TRBD2 -
TGTGCCAGCAGCCTTGGGACAGGGGCCGGGGAGCTGTTTTTT CASSLGTGAGELFF TRBJ2-2 TRBV7-8 TRBD1 -
TGTGCCAGCTCACCACTAGGGGGGACTAGCGGGAGCGAGGATGAGCAGTTCTTC CASSPLGGTSGSEDEQFF TRBJ2-1 TRBV18 TRBD2 -
TGTGCCAGCAGCCCGATGACATGGGCGGGAAACACCATATATTTT CASSPMTWAGNTIYF TRBJ1-3 TRBV4-2 - once
TGTGCCAGCAGGGCGGTTGGGGCGAACACCGGGGAGCTGTTTTTT CASRAVGANTGELFF TRBJ2-2 TRBV27 - -